This is a list of T cell receptor beta chains from one sample in a study of cytomegalovirus exposure and HLA in healthy donors. TCRdb keeps only in-frame clones here, not all; method: immunoSEQ multiplex PCR. Of fewer than 250,000 clones listed, approximately 83% are singletons. Specimen: PBMCs. These receptor sequences come from a boy between 2 and 10 years old in good health and CMV-seronegative. Both conserved end residues are part of each CDR3. Fields, in order: V gene, J gene, D gene, CDR3 length, clone size, CDR3 protein, CDR3 DNA. The D gene is left open where the match is weak. Clone size is not always given. Where it is, it says once, few, many or a class for expanded clones.

>TRBV10-3|TRBJ1-2|-|14|-
CANYYRVLRYGYTF
TGTGCCAACTATTACAGGGTACTTCGCTATGGCTACACCTTC
>TRBV5-6|TRBJ1-1|TRBD1|14|few
CASSPGQDQTEAFF
TGTGCCAGCAGCCCGGGACAGGACCAAACGGAAGCTTTCTTT
>TRBV4-1|TRBJ2-3|TRBD2|15|-
CASSQVAGLTDTQYF
TGCGCCAGCAGCCAAGTAGCGGGATTGACAGATACGCAGTATTTT
>TRBV7-9|TRBJ2-3|TRBD1|16|-
CASSLGRDRGTDTQYF
TGTGCCAGCAGCTTAGGACGGGACAGGGGCACAGATACGCAGTATTTT
>TRBV19|TRBJ2-3|TRBD2|14|-
CASTPGGITDTQYF
TGTGCCAGCACCCCCGGGGGGATTACAGATACGCAGTATTTT
>TRBV18|TRBJ2-5|-|14|once
CASSRQGNQEAQYF
TGTGCCAGCTCAAGGCAGGGGAATCAAGAGGCCCAGTACTTC
>TRBV6-5|TRBJ1-1|-|13|once
CASSYAENTEAFF
TGTGCCAGCAGTTATGCGGAGAACACTGAAGCTTTCTTT
>TRBV29-1|TRBJ2-7|-|12|-
CSVGGSSYEQYF
TGCAGCGTTGGAGGGTCCTCCTACGAGCAGTACTTC
>TRBV19|TRBJ1-1|-|16|-
CASSSRPGQLNTEAFF
TGTGCCAGTAGTTCGCGTCCCGGACAACTGAACACTGAAGCTTTCTTT
>TRBV19|TRBJ1-1|-|14|few
CASSMGQGDTEAFF
TGTGCCAGTAGTATGGGGCAGGGTGATACTGAAGCTTTCTTT
>TRBV19|TRBJ2-7|-|15|-
CASSEGRGRFHEQYF
TGTGCCAGTAGTGAGGGCAGGGGAAGGTTCCACGAGCAGTACTTC
>TRBV11-3|TRBJ2-1|-|16|-
CASSLSYGRGASEQFF
TGTGCCAGCAGCTTATCCTACGGTCGGGGGGCTAGTGAGCAGTTCTTC
>TRBV7-9|TRBJ2-1|-|14|-
CASSGGGFLDEQFF
TGTGCCAGCAGCGGGGGCGGCTTCCTGGATGAGCAGTTCTTC
>TRBV6-5|TRBJ1-1|-|16|-
CASSYEAGAMYTEAFF
TGTGCCAGCAGTTACGAGGCGGGGGCGATGTACACTGAAGCTTTCTTT
>TRBV11-2|TRBJ1-1|TRBD1|13|-
CASIPLGQGITFF
TGTGCCAGCATTCCATTAGGACAGGGGATAACTTTCTTT
>TRBV15|TRBJ2-7|TRBD1|15|-
CATSSQPGGAYEQYF
TGTGCCACCAGCAGTCAGCCAGGGGGAGCCTACGAGCAGTACTTC
>TRBV6-5|TRBJ1-5|-|13|-
CASSAQQNQPQHF
TGTGCCAGCAGTGCCCAACAGAATCAGCCCCAGCATTTT
>TRBV20-1|TRBJ2-1|-|11|-
CSASLLNEQFF
TGCAGTGCTAGTCTGCTAAACGAGCAGTTCTTC
>TRBV9|TRBJ1-2|TRBD1|15|-
CASSARQGGRYGYTF
TGTGCCAGCAGCGCCCGACAGGGTGGAAGATATGGCTACACCTTC
>TRBV11-2|TRBJ2-1|TRBD2|15|-
CASSLSSGRRNEQFF
TGTGCCAGCAGCTTATCCAGCGGGAGGCGCAATGAGCAGTTCTTC
>TRBV7-8|TRBJ2-7|-|11|-
CASSPNYEQYF
TGTGCCAGCAGCCCAAATTACGAGCAGTACTTC
>TRBV30|TRBJ2-5|TRBD2|13|-
CAWRSGGGETQYF
TGTGCCTGGCGTTCGGGGGGGGGAGAGACCCAGTACTTC
>TRBV7-2|TRBJ1-1|TRBD1|16|-
CASSLTGDRSHTEAFF
TGTGCCAGCAGCTTAACGGGGGACAGGTCTCACACTGAAGCTTTCTTT
>TRBV5-1|TRBJ1-2|TRBD1|15|-
CASSPTQTGGYGYTF
TGCGCCAGCAGCCCCACTCAAACAGGGGGCTATGGCTACACCTTC
>TRBV7-6|TRBJ2-7|TRBD1|16|-
CASSSSRTGGAYEQYF
TGTGCCAGCAGCTCGTCCCGAACAGGGGGTGCCTACGAGCAGTACTTC
>TRBV7-9|TRBJ2-1|TRBD2|14|-
CASSFGGRANEQFF
TGTGCCAGCAGCTTTGGCGGGAGGGCCAATGAGCAGTTCTTC
>TRBV5-8|TRBJ1-5|-|15|-
CASSLYGQGYQPQHF
TGTGCCAGCAGCTTGTATGGGCAGGGGTATCAGCCCCAGCATTTT
>TRBV14|TRBJ1-2|-|14|-
CASSLHSANYGYTF
TGTGCCAGCAGCCTCCACAGTGCTAACTATGGCTACACCTTC
>TRBV10-2|TRBJ2-7|-|12|-
CASSPTRSEQYF
TGCGCCAGCAGTCCGACTAGAAGCGAGCAGTACTTC
>TRBV30|TRBJ2-7|-|12|-
CAWGDRTGEQYF
TGTGCCTGGGGAGACAGGACCGGCGAGCAGTACTTC
>TRBV11-3|TRBJ2-1|TRBD2|14|-
CASSLVGLANEQFF
TGTGCCAGCAGCTTAGTGGGACTAGCTAATGAGCAGTTCTTC
>TRBV21-1|TRBJ2-7|-|14|once
CASSTGTVSYEQYF
TGTGCCAGCAGCACCGGGACAGTTTCCTACGAGCAGTACTTC
>TRBV6-5|TRBJ1-1|-|15|-
CASSYPPVGATEAFF
TGTGCCAGCAGTTACCCACCGGTGGGGGCCACTGAAGCTTTCTTT
>TRBV6-1|TRBJ2-7|TRBD2|16|-
CASSEGAGGSSYEQYF
TGTGCCAGCAGTGAGGGGGCGGGAGGGAGCTCCTACGAGCAGTACTTC
>TRBV5-4|TRBJ2-3|-|16|-
CASSMGGGAGGNTQYF
TGTGCCAGCAGCATGGGGGGGGGCGCCGGGGGGAATACGCAGTATTTT
>TRBV2|TRBJ2-2|TRBD1|16|-
CASSNTGQVITGELFF
TGTGCCAGCAGCAACACTGGACAGGTTATCACCGGGGAGCTGTTTTTT
>TRBV9|TRBJ2-7|-|10|-
CASSVRGSYF
TGTGCCAGCAGCGTTAGGGGTTCGTACTTC
>TRBV11-1|TRBJ2-2|-|16|-
CASSLGGHPNTGELFF
TGTGCCAGCAGCTTAGGGGGACACCCGAACACCGGGGAGCTGTTTTTT
>TRBV7-9|TRBJ2-3|TRBD2|17|-
CSSSLDPSAGGTDTQYF
TGTTCCAGCAGCTTAGACCCCTCAGCGGGAGGGACAGATACGCAGTATTTT
>TRBV2|TRBJ2-4|-|14|once
CASSLGVAENIQYF
TGTGCCAGCAGTCTAGGGGTCGCGGAAAACATTCAGTACTTC
>TRBV5-4|TRBJ2-7|-|12|-
CASSSQGGEQYF
TGTGCCAGCAGCTCGCAGGGAGGCGAGCAGTACTTC
>TRBV27|TRBJ1-6|-|15|once
CASSLSGRGGSPLHF
TGTGCCAGCAGTTTGTCCGGACGGGGGGGCTCACCCCTCCACTTT
>TRBV7-8|TRBJ2-1|-|15|-
CASSRHRVLYNEQFF
TGTGCCAGCAGCCGTCACAGGGTTTTGTACAATGAGCAGTTCTTC
>TRBV6-1|TRBJ2-5|-|14|-
CASSAMRSEETQYF
TGTGCCAGCAGTGCGATGCGATCCGAAGAGACCCAGTACTTC
>TRBV13|TRBJ2-6|-|18|-
CASSDATRGPSGANVLTF
TGTGCCAGCAGCGACGCCACTAGAGGCCCTTCTGGGGCCAACGTCCTGACTTTC
>TRBV28|TRBJ2-7|-|15|-
CASSSRLQGSYEQYF
TGTGCCAGCAGTTCCCGGCTACAGGGAAGCTACGAGCAGTACTTC